This T cell receptor beta chain is from a study of T cells in Graves' hyperthyroidism and ophthalmopathy. Worth noting for this clonotype: Its target is unknown.

What was amplified from RNA transcripts were TCR beta CDR3 regions. HTBI primers drove first-round RT-PCR of the TCR CDR3. MiXCR, run by TCRdb on the multiplex PCR reads, gives a single entry per CDR3 protein. The table includes about 300,000 distinct CDR3 sequences, 10% to 15% detected once. Study-level findings and limits: Peripheral blood also featured most of the thyroid clonotypes expanded above 0.001. Model predictions of ophthalmopathy came a median around 6.5 months before onset.

Germline V gene data show CDR1 as LGHNA and CDR2 as YSLEER. The CDR3 is 14 amino acids. The germline V and J ends were trimmed by 4 bases and 4 bases, with 13 bases remaining between them. The diagnostic basis comprised clinical symptoms, serum thyroxine and TRAb, thyroid ultrasound and orbital computed tomography. The sample, blood from the first hyperthyroidism diagnosis, precedes any ophthalmopathy symptoms. The chain has TRBV4-3 and TRBJ1-1, with a tentative D call TRBD1 (6 bases). Material for sequencing was blood. This sequence originates from a woman aged 30 to 39 with Graves' hyperthyroidism that later progressed to Graves' ophthalmopathy. The DNA for the CDR3 is TGCGCCAGCAGCCGGGAGGGGGGGAGCACTGAAGCTTTCTTT. It translates to CASSREGGSTEAFF.